The 17 T cell receptor beta chains reported below all come from one sample, sequenced in a study of blood T cells in healthy people across ages. The use of a sample-barcoded 5' primer and a J-beta primer mix characterized a second PCR of about 7 to 12 cycles. Via MiXCR, TCRdb re-called the 5' RACE reads, giving one row per CDR3 protein. The sample lists around 2 million distinct CDR3 sequences; roughly two fifths were seen once. Source material: blood. These receptors all stem from a human donor in good health.

The V call is TRBV20-1, the J call TRBJ2-7; 8 nucleotides match TRBD2. Germline V CDR1 and CDR2: DFQATT, SNEGSKA (reference sequence). V shed 4 bases and J 4 bases; nucleotides not matched to a gene: 9. CDR3 length: 14 amino acids. This CDR3 reads CSATVAGRTYEQYF. DNA of the CDR3: TGCAGTGCTACTGTAGCGGGGAGAACGTACGAGCAGTACTTC.

V is TRBV3-1 and J is TRBJ2-5; perhaps TRBD2 as D (6 bases). V was pared by 3 bases and J by 7 bases, with 9 bases between. Germline lookup yields CDR1 LGHDT and CDR2 YNNKEL (reference sequence). The CDR3 runs to 12 residues. CDR3 nucleotides: TGTGCCAGCAGCCACATGGAGGGGACCCAGTACTTC. This sequence encodes CASSHMEGTQYF.

V is TRBV28 and J is TRBJ1-5; D remains ambiguous. Germline V gene data show CDR1 as MDHEN and CDR2 as SYDVKM. The CDR3 is 15 amino acids. With 7 bases removed from V and 0 bases from J, the gap between germline ends came to 13 bases. The CDR3 DNA reads TGTGCCAGCATCTCCCCGGTGGTTAGCAATCAGCCCCAGCATTTT. Its translation: CASISPVVSNQPQHF. Together with reference TRBV28 and TRBJ1-5, the CDR3 gives the full variable domain: DVKVTQSSRYLVKRTGEKVFLECVQDMDHENMFWYRQDPGLGLRLIYFSYDVKMKEKGDIPEGYSVSREKKERFSLILESASTNQTSMYLCASISPVVSNQPQHFGDGTRLSIL.

The chain couples TRBV29-1 to TRBJ2-3; D is undetermined. V lost 4 bases and J lost 1, with 9 bases in between. The CDR3 covers 13 residues. Germline assignment: CDR1 SQVTM and CDR2 ANQGSEA. This CDR3 reads CSVVITGTDTQYF. The DNA for the CDR3 is TGCAGCGTTGTAATTACTGGCACAGATACGCAGTATTTT.

V and J are TRBV7-9 and TRBJ1-1; D perhaps matches TRBD1 (6 bases). The CDR3 totals 14 residues. Germline lookup yields CDR1 SEHNR and CDR2 FQNEAQ (reference sequence). Trimming took off 4 bases at V and 2 bases at J, with 11 bases between the two ends. The CDR3 DNA sequence: TGTGCCAGCAGCTCCCAACAGGGAAACACTGAAGCTTTCTTT. Its protein product is CASSSQQGNTEAFF.

The chain joins TRBV12-3 or TRBV12-4 to TRBJ2-7, with D possibly matching TRBD1 (5 bases). Between the trimmed V and J ends, which lost 4 bases and 7 bases, there was a span of 17 bases. The CDR3 is 14 residues long. The CDR3 spells CASSSGDSALEQYF. Written as DNA, the CDR3 is TGTGCCAGCAGTTCAGGAGACAGCGCCTTGGAGCAGTACTTC.

This clonotype was counted many times. V gene TRBV29-1 combines with J gene TRBJ2-1; D is ambiguous. This CDR3 has 12 amino acids. V gave up 3 bases and J gave up 6 bases, with 9 bases separating them. Germline assignment: CDR1 SQVTM and CDR2 ANQGSEA. This CDR3 is CSVERQINEQFF. CDR3 in DNA: TGCAGCGTTGAGCGGCAGATCAATGAGCAGTTCTTC.

The V and J genes are TRBV7-9 and TRBJ1-6; a possible D gene is TRBD1 (5 bases). There are 15 residues in the CDR3. Germline V gene lookup returns CDR1 SEHNR and CDR2 FQNEAQ (reference sequence). Trimming pared 0 bases from V and 6 bases from J, leaving 9 bases between. The CDR3 loop is CASSLARRGNSPLHF. The CDR3 nucleotides read TGTGCCAGCAGCTTAGCGCGGAGGGGTAATTCACCCCTCCACTTT. Full variable domain (remainder filled in from reference TRBV7-9 and TRBJ1-6): DTGVSQNPRHKITKRGQNVTFRCDPISEHNRLYWYRQTLGQGPEFLTYFQNEAQLEKSRLLSDRFSAERPKGSFSTLEIQRTEQGDSAMYLCASSLARRGNSPLHFGNGTRLTVT.

This chain links TRBV27 with TRBJ1-6; D is uncertain. This CDR3 is 16 amino acids long. The germline gives CDR1 MNHEY, CDR2 SMNVEV (reference sequence). V lost 2 bases, J lost 8 bases, and 16 bases lay in between. The DNA of the CDR3 is TGTGCCAGCAGTTTAGGGGTAGGGCCAATTGATTCACCCCTCCACTTT. Amino acids: CASSLGVGPIDSPLHF.

As regards this clonotype: The conserved phenylalanine or tryptophan is not found at the CDR3 terminus, so this likely reflects a read error. The genes are TRBV9 and TRBJ2-1; TRBD2 matches 8 bases. Germline CDR1 is SGDLS and CDR2 is YYNGEE. J was trimmed by 6 bases and V by 3 bases; bases with no gene match: 8. The CDR3 is made up of 15 amino acids. CDR3 residues: CASSDGLATFNEQFC. CDR3 in DNA: TGTGCCAGCAGCGACGGACTAGCCACCTTCAATGAGCAGTTCTGC.

Comments on this clonotype: A much larger clone lies a single base off, so this may be a read error. The rearrangement links TRBV29-1 to TRBJ2-3; the D is unclear. The CDR3 totals 13 residues. Germline V gene lookup returns CDR1 SQVTM and CDR2 ANQGSEA. Trimming pared 7 bases from V and 6 bases from J, leaving 17 bases between. The CDR3 protein is CSASVRSHDTQYF. In DNA form, the CDR3 reads TGCAGCGCTTCAGTACGGTCACATGATACGCAGTATTTT.

The V and J genes are TRBV5-4 and TRBJ1-2; D unclear. The V and J ends lost 0 bases and 4 bases respectively, with 10 bases between them. The germline gives CDR1 SGHNT, CDR2 YYREEE (reference sequence). The length of the CDR3 is 14 residues. The CDR3 sequence is CASSLDNKVYGYTF. Here the CDR3 DNA reads TGTGCCAGCAGCTTGGACAACAAGGTCTATGGCTACACCTTC.

A few counts support this clonotype. V usage is TRBV12-3 or TRBV12-4 and J usage is TRBJ2-1; D uncertain. This CDR3 comprises 10 residues. The V gene lost 8 bases and the J gene lost 8 bases, with 7 bases spanning the gap. The CDR3 loop is CASGRYEQFF. The CDR3 region has the DNA TGTGCCAGCGGTCGGTATGAGCAGTTCTTC.

J is TRBJ2-5 and V is TRBV20-1; D tentatively reads TRBD1 or TRBD2 (5 bases each). Germline V CDR1 and CDR2: DFQATT, SNEGSKA (reference sequence). The CDR3 spans 14 residues. V lost 5 bases to trimming and J lost 5 bases, with 18 bases between them. The CDR3 region is CSAVRDPGSETQYF. The CDR3, as DNA: TGCAGTGCTGTCCGGGACCCGGGGAGCGAGACCCAGTACTTC.

The V gene is TRBV10-3, the J gene TRBJ2-1, with a tentative D call TRBD1 (6 bases). Trimming took off 6 bases at V and 0 bases at J, with 15 bases between the two ends. Germline V CDR1 and CDR2: ENHRY, SYGVKD. The CDR3 totals 16 residues. CDR3 bases: TGTGCCATCAGCGAATCTCGGACAGTCTCCTACAATGAGCAGTTCTTC. Protein product: CAISESRTVSYNEQFF.

This chain uses TRBV5-1 with TRBJ1-2; maybe TRBD1 (6 bases). Germline CDR1 is SGHRS and CDR2 is YFSETQ. V shed 3 bases and J shed 7 bases, with 19 bases lying between them. The CDR3 runs 15 residues. CDR3 in amino acids: CASSSTNREESGYTF. CDR3 bases: TGCGCCAGCAGCTCGACCAACAGGGAGGAGAGTGGCTACACCTTC. Full variable domain (rest looked up from reference TRBV5-1 and TRBJ1-2): KAGVTQTPRYLIKTRGQQVTLSCSPISGHRSVSWYQQTPGQGLQFLFEYFSETQRNKGNFPGRFSGRQFSNSRSEMNVSTLELGDSALYLCASSSTNREESGYTFGSGTRLTVV.

The rearrangement links TRBV5-6 to TRBJ2-3; tentative D call: TRBD1 (5 bases). The CDR3 is 15 amino acids. CDR1 and CDR2 (germline): SGHDT, YYEEEE. Trimming cost V 5 bases and J 2 bases, with 15 bases left between them. CDR3 residues: CASRVWGRPTDTQYF. CDR3 DNA sequence: TGTGCCAGCAGAGTTTGGGGCAGACCCACAGATACGCAGTATTTT.